Shown below are 7 T cell receptor beta chains from a single sample sequenced in a study of cytomegalovirus exposure and HLA in healthy donors. The PCR ran on 60 Vbeta and 13 Jbeta primers. The assay was immunoSEQ multiplex PCR, and TCRdb's table has in-frame clones only and misses some. The sample shows about 44,000 clones, roughly 87% of them seen only once. Sequencing used PBMCs. The receptors originated from a woman in her thirties or forties in good health and CMV-seropositive.

The chain combines TRBV5-1 with TRBJ1-2, with unresolved D. The V end was cut by 3 bases, the J end by 4 bases, with 7 bases between. The CDR3 loop spans 12 amino acids. The V gene's germline CDR1 is SGHRS and CDR2 YFSETQ. CDR3 DNA: TGCGCCAGCAGCTCCGACATCTATGGCTACACCTTC. This codes for CASSSDIYGYTF.

This rearrangement joins TRBV5-6 to TRBJ1-2, with D possibly being TRBD1 (5 bases). The CDR3 extends over 15 amino acids. Germline values: CDR1 SGHDT, CDR2 YYEEEE. Trimming stripped 1 base from V and 7 bases from J, with 17 bases between. The CDR3 DNA follows: TGTGCCAGCAGCTTGACGTACGACAACGGGGGTGGCTACACCTTC. Protein: CASSLTYDNGGGYTF.

This clone showed up just once. This chain connects TRBV11-3 to TRBJ2-2; the D gene is possibly TRBD1 (6 bases). CDR3 length equals 16 residues. Between the trimmed V and J ends, which lost 1 base and 0 bases, there was a span of 9 bases. In germline, CDR1 is SGHNT, CDR2 YENEEA. CDR3 nucleotides: TGTGCCAGCAGCTTAGCGGGGACAACGAACACCGGGGAGCTGTTTTTT. It codes for CASSLAGTTNTGELFF.

This chain connects TRBV7-9 to TRBJ2-2, with 9 bases fitting TRBD2. The CDR3 spans 16 residues. The V segment lost 3 bases and the J segment 4 bases; nucleotides outside the gene matches: 6. The germline V gene encodes CDR1 SEHNR and CDR2 FQNEAQ (reference sequence). The chain's CDR3 is CASSFGTSTFTGELFF. The CDR3 DNA follows: TGTGCCAGCAGCTTCGGGACTAGCACTTTCACCGGGGAGCTGTTTTTT.

V gene TRBV6-5 combines with J gene TRBJ2-1; possibly TRBD2 for D (7 bases). The ends were cut back, 1 base at V and 2 bases at J, with 12 bases in the middle. This CDR3 has 16 amino acids. Germline CDR1 is MNHEY and CDR2 is SVGAGI. The CDR3, as DNA: TGTGCCAGCAGTTACTTAGGGGGGGGCACCTACAATGAGCAGTTCTTC. It translates to CASSYLGGGTYNEQFF.

V gene TRBV7-2 combines with J gene TRBJ2-5, with unresolved D. There are 13 residues in the CDR3. The germline V gene encodes CDR1 SGHTA and CDR2 FQGNSA. The ends were cut back, 5 bases at V and 5 bases at J, with 12 bases in the middle. The CDR3 coding sequence is TGTGCCAGCAGCCAGAACCGTCAGGAGACCCAGTACTTC. Protein sequence: CASSQNRQETQYF. Together with reference TRBV7-2 and TRBJ2-5, the CDR3 gives the full variable domain: GAGVSQSPSNKVTEKGKDVELRCDPISGHTALYWYRQSLGQGLEFLIYFQGNSAPDKSGLPSDRFSAERTGGSVSTLTIQRTQQEDSAVYLCASSQNRQETQYFGPGTRLLVL.

V usage is TRBV11-3 and J usage is TRBJ2-3, with D unresolved. The CDR3 contains 15 residues. Germline lookup yields CDR1 SGHNT and CDR2 YENEEA. V lost 1 base to trimming and J lost 0 bases, with 8 bases between them. The CDR3 is CASSLGSSSTDTQYF. In DNA form, the CDR3 reads TGTGCCAGCAGCTTAGGAAGTAGCAGCACAGATACGCAGTATTTT.